This TCR beta chain came from a study of beta chain features in type 1 diabetes. Study-wide context: Across every sample, around 98 million sorted cells were examined in total. Study conclusions and caveats: Patients showed naive, central memory and Treg TCRB repertoires that appeared more similar than those of healthy donors. Type 1 diabetes patients had TCRB CDR3s that were shorter (moderately but significantly so) in all four CD4+ subsets. Over-representation of high TCR-expressing cells was a possible consequence of cDNA sequencing.

Investigators reverse transcribed all isolated RNA, so they sequenced expressed TCRB transcripts. Here immunoSEQ multiplex PCR was the method, and the copy in TCRdb shows in-frame clones only, minus some. The sample contains around 340,000 clones, 8% of which appear only once. Germline CDR1 SEHNR, CDR2 FQNEAQ (reference sequence). Trimming removed 6 bases at V and 11 bases at J, with 19 bases between. The CDR3 runs 13 residues. This clone was counted only a few times. Its target is unknown. The sequence came from a young woman in good health. The specimen sequenced was central memory CD4+ T cells from blood. The chain couples TRBV7-9 to TRBJ2-5; D unresolved. Here the CDR3 DNA reads TGTGCCAGCAGGTCTCTGGGTCTGGATGAGCAGTACTTC. It is translated as CASRSLGLDEQYF.